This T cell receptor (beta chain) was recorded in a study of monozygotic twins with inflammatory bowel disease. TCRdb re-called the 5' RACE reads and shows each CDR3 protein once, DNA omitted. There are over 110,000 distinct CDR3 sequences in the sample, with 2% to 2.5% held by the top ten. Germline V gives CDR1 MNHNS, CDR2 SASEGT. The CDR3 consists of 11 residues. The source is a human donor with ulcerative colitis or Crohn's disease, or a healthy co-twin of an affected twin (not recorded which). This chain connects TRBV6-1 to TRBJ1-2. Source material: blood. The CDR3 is CASSEHVGYTF.